These 30 T cell receptor beta chains originate from one sample sequenced in a study of shared clonotypes between healthy human individuals. Assay used: immunoSEQ multiplex PCR; TCRdb lists only in-frame clones, some missing. This sample has about 490,000 clones, with approximately 84% found just once. Input material: PBMCs. The receptor set was obtained from a woman in her thirties or forties in good health. Some clones in this sample may be carry-over from other donors' samples.

The chain has TRBV6-7 and TRBJ2-6; 8 bases fit TRBD2. TRBV6-7 is noted as an ORF with a role that remains uncertain. V shed 0 bases and J 12 bases; nucleotides not matched to a gene: 22. This CDR3 comprises 20 residues. The CDR3 sequence: CASSYSEGSGIVKAWIVLTF. The CDR3 nucleotides read TGTGCCAGCAGTTACTCGGAGGGTAGCGGGATCGTTAAAGCATGGATCGTCCTGACTTTC.

The genes are TRBV7-3 and TRBJ2-5; D ambiguous. The V gene lost 5 bases and the J gene lost 5 bases, with 12 bases spanning the gap. Germline V CDR1 and CDR2: SGHTA, FQGTGA. The CDR3 loop spans 13 amino acids. DNA for the CDR3: TGTGCCAGCAGCCCCGCCTCAACCGAGACCCAGTACTTC. It specifies CASSPASTETQYF.

This chain joins TRBV30 and TRBJ1-6, with D unresolved. V was trimmed by 5 bases and J by 7 bases, leaving 6 bases between them. The CDR3 is 11 residues long. Per germline, CDR1 GTSNPN and CDR2 SVGIG (reference sequence). CDR3 DNA: TGTGCCTGGGCCCAGAATTCACCCCTCCACTTT. Translating gives CAWAQNSPLHF. Full variable domain (outside the CDR3, taken from reference TRBV30 and TRBJ1-6): SQTIHQWPATLVQPVGSPLSLECTVEGTSNPNLYWYRQAAGRGLQLLFYSVGIGQISSEVPQNLSASRPQDRQFILSSKKLLLSDSGFYLCAWAQNSPLHFGNGTRLTVT.

The chain's CDR3 is CASSPPETISTDTQYF. CDR3 coding DNA: TGTGCCAGCTCACCCCCCGAGACCATCAGCACAGATACGCAGTATTTT. The chain joins TRBV18 to TRBJ2-3; D remains unclear. Germline values: CDR1 KGHSH, CDR2 LQKENI. The CDR3 is made up of 16 amino acids. The V gene lost 3 bases and the J gene lost 0 bases, with 13 bases spanning the gap.

Comments on this clone: A far larger clone is off by one base, so a read error is likely. The sample holds other DNA sequences that translate to the same CDR3. The chain is built from TRBV25-1 and TRBJ2-2; 7 bases match TRBD2. The CDR3 has 17 residues. V trimming: 3 bases; J trimming: 1 base; junction bases outside the gene matches: 8. CDR1 and CDR2 from the germline V gene are MGHDK and SYGVNS. The DNA of the CDR3 is TGTGCCAGCAGTGAGAGCGGGGTTCGGTGGAACACCGGGGAGCTGTTTTTT. Its translation: CASSESGVRWNTGELFF. The variable domain in full, with the rest retrieved from reference TRBV25-1 and TRBJ2-2, is EADIYQTPRYLVIGTGKKITLECSQTMGHDKMYWYQQDPGMELHLIHYSYGVNSTEKGDLSSESTVSRIRTEHFPLTLESARPSHTSQYLCASSESGVRWNTGELFFGEGSRLTVL.

V gene TRBV11-1 combines with J gene TRBJ2-7; D perhaps matches TRBD1 (5 bases). The CDR3 has 15 residues. Germline V gene lookup returns CDR1 SGHAT and CDR2 FQDESV (reference sequence). Trimming stripped 5 bases from V and 2 bases from J, with 16 bases between. CDR3 loop: CASSPQGRVTYEQYF. The CDR3 DNA reads as TGTGCCAGCAGCCCCCAGGGCAGGGTTACCTACGAGCAGTACTTC.

The chain recombines TRBV5-5 with TRBJ1-2, with D perhaps matching TRBD1 (5 bases). The germline V and J ends were trimmed by 1 base and 8 bases, with 9 bases remaining between them. Germline V CDR1 and CDR2: SGHKS, YYEKEE (reference sequence). The CDR3 totals 12 residues. CDR3 DNA: TGTGCCAGCAGCTTGCGGGGCTACGGCTACACCTTC. Translation gives CASSLRGYGYTF.

The rearrangement links TRBV7-9 to TRBJ2-2; 8 positions match TRBD1. The length of the CDR3 is 15 residues. CDR1 is SEHNR, CDR2 FQNEAQ, per germline (reference sequence). With 1 base clipped from V and 5 bases from J, the junction kept 3 bases outside the gene matches. In nucleotides, the CDR3 is TGTGCCAGCAGCTTAGGGACAGGGTGGACCGGGGAGCTGTTTTTT. It translates to CASSLGTGWTGELFF.

This clone was recorded a few times. The chain employs TRBV4-1 and TRBJ2-7; perhaps TRBD1 as D (5 bases). Between the trimmed V and J ends, which lost 0 bases and 2 bases, there was a span of 14 bases. The CDR3 is 16 residues long. Germline CDR1 is MGHRA and CDR2 is YSYEKL. The CDR3 DNA sequence: TGCGCCAGCAGCCAAGATTACTCAGCAGGGACCTACGAGCAGTACTTC. Translating gives CASSQDYSAGTYEQYF.

The CDR3: CASSQVTIAGGNTGELFF. CDR3 bases: TGTGCCAGCAGCCAAGTGACAATAGCGGGGGGAAACACCGGGGAGCTGTTTTTT. The chain carries TRBV4-2 and TRBJ2-2; 10 bases are a match to TRBD2. Trimming took 1 base from V and 2 from J; bases not matched to a gene: 7. The CDR3 has 18 residues. Germline V CDR1 and CDR2: LGHNA, YNFKEQ.

This clone was picked up a small number of times. The rearrangement uses TRBV7-9 and TRBJ2-3, with D perhaps matching TRBD1 (5 bases). The CDR3 runs to 14 residues. Trimming took off 1 base at V and 5 bases at J, with 10 bases between the two ends. Germline CDR1 and CDR2: SEHNR and FQNEAQ (reference sequence). The CDR3 sequence: CASSLVQGGDTQYF. The CDR3, as DNA: TGTGCCAGCAGCTTAGTGCAGGGTGGAGATACGCAGTATTTT. The variable domain in full, with the rest retrieved from reference TRBV7-9 and TRBJ2-3, is DTGVSQNPRHKITKRGQNVTFRCDPISEHNRLYWYRQTLGQGPEFLTYFQNEAQLEKSRLLSDRFSAERPKGSFSTLEIQRTEQGDSAMYLCASSLVQGGDTQYFGPGTRLTVL.

The chain uses TRBV18 and TRBJ2-2; D is possibly TRBD1 (5 bases). CDR1 and CDR2 from the germline V gene are KGHSH and LQKENI. The CDR3 has 16 residues. With 3 bases removed from V and 3 bases from J, the gap between germline ends came to 14 bases. In DNA form, the CDR3 reads TGTGCCAGCTCACCTAACGGCTTGGGGCACACCGGGGAGCTGTTTTTT. Translating it yields CASSPNGLGHTGELFF.

In its sample, this clone was seen once. This chain uses TRBV20-1 with TRBJ1-2, with TRBD1 identical over 7 bases. V was clipped by 5 bases and J by 9 bases; unmatched bases: 6. The CDR3 has 11 amino acids. CDR1 and CDR2 (germline): DFQATT, SNEGSKA (reference sequence). Here the CDR3 DNA reads TGCAGTGCTGGCGGACAGGTTCGCTACACCTTC. Translated, it gives CSAGGQVRYTF.

This clone was seen more than once but under ten times. The chain recombines TRBV11-1 with TRBJ2-2, with D possibly being TRBD2 (5 bases). Germline V CDR1 and CDR2: SGHAT, FQDESV (reference sequence). The CDR3 covers 14 residues. V was clipped by 3 bases and J by 7 bases, with 12 bases between them. The CDR3 DNA sequence: TGTGCCAGCAGCTTTGGAGGTTTCGTCGGGGAGCTGTTTTTT. Protein sequence: CASSFGGFVGELFF.

With respect to this clone: It differs at one base from a far larger clone, so likely a read error. The chain has TRBV2 and TRBJ2-1; D perhaps matches TRBD2 (6 bases). V was pared by 5 bases and J by 7 bases, with 18 bases between. The CDR3 has 15 amino acids. Looked up from germline, CDR1 is SNHLY and CDR2 is FYNNEI. The CDR3 loop reads CASSRIAVGRNEQFF. CDR3 nucleotides: TGTGCCAGCAGTAGGATAGCGGTAGGTAGGAATGAGCAGTTCTTC.

In regard to this clone: The likely explanation is a read error, given a far larger clone one base away. Other DNA sequences from this sample encode an identical CDR3 as well. This rearrangement joins TRBV11-2 to TRBJ2-5; D is unresolved. CDR1 is SGHAT and CDR2 is FQNNGV in the germline V gene. V was pared by 1 base and J by 0 bases, with 3 bases between. This CDR3 has 13 amino acids. The CDR3 region has the DNA TGTGCCAGCAGCTTAGGCCACCAAGAGACCCAGTACTTC. It translates to CASSLGHQETQYF.

The rearrangement uses TRBV10-2 and TRBJ2-3; 8 bases are a match to TRBD1. V lost 10 bases, J lost 0 bases, and 3 bases stayed unmatched. CDR1 WSHSY and CDR2 SAAADI come from the germline V gene. This CDR3 is built from 13 residues. The CDR3, as DNA: TGCGCCACCAGACAGGGGAGCACAGATACGCAGTATTTT. It translates to CATRQGSTDTQYF.

Regarding this clone: It is likely a read error: a sequence one base away is far more abundant. The chain joins TRBV2 to TRBJ2-6; D is ambiguous. The CDR3 sequence is 15 residues long. Germline CDR1 reads SNHLY; CDR2 reads FYNNEI. V lost 5 bases, J lost 2 bases, and 10 bases lay in between. The CDR3 is CASSSLGTGANVLTF. CDR3 DNA: TGTGCCAGCAGTTCCCTTGGGACTGGGGCCAACGTCCTGACTTTC. The full variable domain, rest sourced from reference TRBV2 and TRBJ2-6, is EPEVTQTPSHQVTQMGQEVILRCVPISNHLYFYWYRQILGQKVEFLVSFYNNEISEKSEIFDDQFSVERPDGSNFTLKIRSTKLEDSAMYFCASSSLGTGANVLTFGAGSRLTVL.

The chain is built from TRBV5-4 and TRBJ1-2; possibly TRBD1 for D (6 bases). Per germline, CDR1 SGHNT and CDR2 YYREEE (reference sequence). The CDR3 sequence is 13 residues long. Between the trimmed V and J ends, which lost 1 base and 4 bases, there was a span of 8 bases. The CDR3 is CASSLTDSYGYTF. CDR3 sequence (DNA): TGTGCCAGCAGCTTGACGGACAGCTATGGCTACACCTTC. The variable domain in full, completed from reference TRBV5-4 and TRBJ1-2, reads ETGVTQSPTHLIKTRGQQVTLRCSSQSGHNTVSWYQQALGQGPQFIFQYYREEENGRGNFPPRFSGLQFPNYSSELNVNALELDDSALYLCASSLTDSYGYTFGSGTRLTVV.

Concerning this clone itself: A read error likely explains this, since a far larger clone differs by one base. The V gene is TRBV29-1, the J gene TRBJ2-2; 8 positions agree with TRBD1. Germline V gene data show CDR1 as SQVTM and CDR2 as ANQGSEA. With 6 bases clipped from V and 3 bases from J, the junction kept 6 bases outside the gene matches. The CDR3 sequence is 14 residues long. DNA for the CDR3: TGCAGCGTCAGGGGGCAAACTGACACCGGGGAGCTGTTTTTT. It encodes CSVRGQTDTGELFF.

The DNA for the CDR3 is TGTGCCAGCAGTCGGCGACAGGGGGCCACTGAAGCTTTCTTT. Translation gives CASSRRQGATEAFF. The chain employs TRBV6-5 and TRBJ1-1, with TRBD1 matching over 10 bases. This CDR3 spans 14 amino acids. Germline V lookup: CDR1 MNHEY, CDR2 SVGAGI. The J segment lost 4 bases and the V segment lost 5 bases, leaving 4 bases of the junction unmatched.

This clone turned up a few times. A junction end diverges from the germline sequence, so it may reflect a read error. The chain couples TRBV5-1 to TRBJ1-5; TRBD1 might be the D (5 bases). The V gene's germline CDR1 is SGHRS and CDR2 YFSETQ. The CDR3 extends over 14 amino acids. DNA for the CDR3: TGCGCCAGCAGCGCCGACAGTAGCCATCAGCCCCAGCATTTT. Protein sequence: CASSADSSHQPQHF.

The V and J genes are TRBV9 and TRBJ2-1; D possibly corresponds to TRBD2 (6 bases). The V end lost 3 bases, the J end lost 6 bases, and 19 bases lay between the germline ends. The CDR3 is 16 residues long. Germline CDR1 reads SGDLS; CDR2 reads YYNGEE. The CDR3 coding sequence is TGTGCCAGCAGCGCGCTTCCGGGACTCGTAATCAATGAGCAGTTCTTC. Translated, it gives CASSALPGLVINEQFF.

The V and J genes are TRBV6-4 and TRBJ2-2, with 9 nucleotides matching TRBD2. There are 18 residues in the CDR3. CDR1 is MRHNA and CDR2 is SNTAGT in the germline V gene. V dropped 0 bases and J dropped 6; count of bases not matched to a gene: 11. In DNA, the CDR3 is TGTGCCAGCAGTGACTCGACTAGCGGTTTACTCCCGCCCGGGGAGCTGTTTTTT. Amino acid sequence: CASSDSTSGLLPPGELFF.

Points on this clone: Germline and junction disagree at one end, which may indicate a read error. The rearrangement uses TRBV18 and TRBJ1-5; D gene unclear. This CDR3 is 16 amino acids long. CDR1 is KGHSH, CDR2 LQKENI, per germline. CDR3 sequence reads: CASSPNEVYSNQPRHF. CDR3 bases: TGTGCCAGCTCACCAAACGAAGTATATAGCAATCAGCCCCGGCATTTT.

Of note for this clone: A far larger clone is only one base removed, so a read error is likely. The sample holds other DNA sequences that translate to the same CDR3. The V call is TRBV7-8, the J call TRBJ2-7, with D possibly TRBD2 on 5 matching bases. Germline V gene sequence: CDR1 SGHVS, CDR2 FQNEAQ. The CDR3 is 14 amino acids. V shed 2 bases and J shed 3 bases, with 11 bases lying between them. The CDR3 DNA is TGTGCCAGCAGCTTACCTGGACTCCACTACGAGCAGTACTTC. It yields the protein CASSLPGLHYEQYF.

As to this clone: This likely traces to a read error, being one base from a far larger clone. The sample contains more than one DNA sequence encoding this CDR3. This chain uses TRBV28 with TRBJ2-7; the D is unclear. Germline CDR1 is MDHEN and CDR2 is SYDVKM. V was clipped by 3 bases and J by 8 bases, with 17 bases between them. The CDR3 consists of 14 residues. CDR3 DNA: TGTGCCAGCAGTTTTCGGTTGGAAGAGTCGAAGCAGTACTTC. Its translation: CASSFRLEESKQYF.

On this clone: A read error may account for a junction end that differs from germline. This CDR3 is also generated by other DNA sequences in the sample. V gene TRBV29-1 combines with J gene TRBJ2-2; D perhaps matches TRBD2 (6 bases). There are 14 residues in the CDR3. CDR1 and CDR2 from the germline V gene are SQVTM and ANQGSEA. CDR3 DNA sequence: TGCAGCGTAAGGCGGGAACTGAACACCGGGGAGCTGTTCTTT. Its protein is CSVRRELNTGELFF.

With respect to this clone: A much larger clone differs by one base, so this may be a read error. The chain employs TRBV5-6 and TRBJ1-4; D might be TRBD1 (5 bases). Trimming removed 4 bases from V and 8 bases from J, with 15 bases in between. Germline-derived CDR1 and CDR2 are SGHDT and YYEEEE. The CDR3 loop spans 14 amino acids. The DNA of the CDR3 is TGTGCCAGCAGCCCACAGGTAGTAGGGGAAAAACTGTTTTTT. Protein: CASSPQVVGEKLFF.

A word on this clone: Other nucleotide sequences in the sample specify the same CDR3. This chain joins TRBV28 and TRBJ1-1, with a possible D match to TRBD1 (5 bases). The length of the CDR3 is 14 residues. The V gene's germline CDR1 is MDHEN and CDR2 SYDVKM. Trimming took off 2 bases at V and 1 base at J, with 8 bases between the two ends. CDR3 sequence reads: CASSLGQGNTEAFF. The CDR3 nucleotides read TGTGCCAGCAGTTTAGGGCAGGGGAACACTGAAGCTTTCTTT. The full variable domain, its missing parts supplied by reference TRBV28 and TRBJ1-1, is DVKVTQSSRYLVKRTGEKVFLECVQDMDHENMFWYRQDPGLGLRLIYFSYDVKMKEKGDIPEGYSVSREKKERFSLILESASTNQTSMYLCASSLGQGNTEAFFGQGTRLTVV.